This record concerns one T cell receptor beta chain sequence. This entry comes from a study of glioma-infiltrating T cells after dendritic cell vaccination. The repertoire was sequenced with immunoSEQ multiplex PCR; TCRdb's copy has only in-frame clones and lacks some. The sample includes some 70,000 clones, around 86% of them seen just once. Sample: blood, taken before dendritic cell vaccination. This sequence originates from a human donor with glioblastoma.

DNA of the CDR3: TGTGCCAGTAGTTTTGAACAGGGGAGGTACAATGAGCAGTTCTTC. Residues: CASSFEQGRYNEQFF. The chain joins TRBV19 to TRBJ2-1; D possibly corresponds to TRBD1 (7 bases). Trimming took 5 bases from V and 4 from J, leaving 15 bases between them. Germline CDR1 reads LNHDA; CDR2 reads SQIVND (reference sequence). The CDR3 has 15 residues.